These 20 T cell receptor beta chains were all obtained from the same sample, sequenced in a study of a mutant IDH1 vaccine in newly diagnosed glioma. As for time point: baseline, week 1 (first vaccination visit). Treatment specified: pre-vaccination baseline after standard-of-care therapy. Profiled with immunoSEQ multiplex PCR; TCRdb holds only in-frame clones, not every one. The table lists about 67,000 clones, around 82% of them singletons. This sample comprised peripheral blood mononuclear cells (PBMCs), obtained from a glioma patient treated with radiotherapy, temozolomide or both. These TCRs come from a woman younger than 35 with glioma. Some clones in this sample may be carry-over from other donors' samples.

In this sample, this clone turned up a few times. V usage is TRBV2 and J usage is TRBJ2-2; possibly TRBD2 for D (5 bases). This CDR3 comprises 14 residues. The ends were cut back, 8 bases at V and 1 base at J, with 11 bases in the middle. CDR1 is SNHLY and CDR2 is FYNNEI in the germline V gene. The CDR3 nucleotides read TGTGCCAGCGTGAGGGAAGGGAACACCGGGGAGCTGTTTTTT. Encoded protein: CASVREGNTGELFF.

The rearrangement uses TRBV9 and TRBJ1-1, with D possibly TRBD1 on 6 matching bases. The CDR3 loop spans 14 amino acids. Germline CDR1 SGDLS, CDR2 YYNGEE. Trimming removed 0 bases from V and 8 bases from J, with 14 bases in between. CDR3 DNA: TGTGCCAGCAGCGTAGGGGGGGCGCCCCCGGAAGCTTTCTTT. Amino acids: CASSVGGAPPEAFF.

This chain joins TRBV25-1 and TRBJ2-1; 7 bases fit TRBD1. CDR3 length equals 12 residues. Germline CDR1 MGHDK, CDR2 SYGVNS. J gave up 11 bases and V 5 bases, and 6 bases lay outside the gene matches. CDR3 amino acids: CASSIGDSQQFF. The CDR3 nucleotides are TGTGCCAGCAGTATAGGGGACAGCCAGCAGTTCTTC.

In this sample, this clone turned up a few times. The genes are TRBV6-1 and TRBJ1-3; TRBD1 agrees at 8 bases. There are 14 residues in the CDR3. V lost 6 bases to trimming and J lost 9 bases; unmatched junction nucleotides: 10. Germline-derived CDR1 and CDR2 are MNHNS and SASEGT. The CDR3: CASRLGQAESTIYF. The CDR3 DNA follows: TGTGCCAGCAGATTGGGACAGGCGGAAAGCACCATATATTTT.

In this sample, this clone turned up a few times. The CDR3: CASSESRAGVNTGELFF. CDR3 nucleotide sequence: TGCGCCAGCAGTGAGTCCAGAGCGGGGGTGAACACCGGGGAGCTGTTTTTT. The rearrangement links TRBV10-1 to TRBJ2-2; 8 nucleotides line up with TRBD2. CDR3 length equals 17 residues. V dropped 0 bases and J dropped 1; count of bases not matched to a gene: 4. The germline CDR1 and CDR2 sequences are WNHNN and SYGVQD (reference sequence).

The rearrangement joins TRBV27 to TRBJ2-1; a possible D gene is TRBD2 (5 bases). This CDR3 spans 14 amino acids. The germline V gene encodes CDR1 MNHEY and CDR2 SMNVEV (reference sequence). Between the trimmed V and J ends, which lost 3 bases and 7 bases, there was a span of 13 bases. For the CDR3, the DNA is TGTGCCAGCAGTTTTAGATTAGCGATGAATGAGCAGTTCTTC. It yields the protein CASSFRLAMNEQFF.

The chain has TRBV9 and TRBJ1-2, with 10 bases that match TRBD1. V shed 2 bases, J shed 6 bases, and the junction held 7 bases outside the gene matches. The CDR3 is 15 residues long. Germline V gives CDR1 SGDLS, CDR2 YYNGEE. CDR3 in amino acids: CASSVGGQGLDGYTF. For the CDR3, the DNA is TGTGCCAGCAGCGTGGGGGGACAGGGGCTCGATGGCTACACCTTC. Based on the CDR3 plus reference TRBV9 and TRBJ1-2, the full variable domain is DSGVTQTPKHLITATGQRVTLRCSPRSGDLSVYWYQQSLDQGLQFLIQYYNGEERAKGNILERFSAQQFPDLHSELNLSSLELGDSALYFCASSVGGQGLDGYTFGSGTRLTVV.

The chain links TRBV7-9 to TRBJ2-7; tentative D call: TRBD1 (7 bases). Trimming removed 5 bases from V and 0 bases from J, with 14 bases in between. Germline-derived CDR1 and CDR2 are SEHNR and FQNEAQ (reference sequence). CDR3 size: 15 residues. CDR3 nucleotide sequence: TGTGCCAGCAGCACCGGGACAGCGGGCTCCTACGAGCAGTACTTC. It codes for CASSTGTAGSYEQYF.

The chain is built from TRBV6-6 and TRBJ2-7, with D tentatively TRBD2 (5 bases). V shed 4 bases and J shed 4 bases, with 14 bases lying between them. Germline lookup yields CDR1 MNHNY and CDR2 SVGAGI (reference sequence). The length of the CDR3 is 14 residues. CDR3 bases: TGTGCCAGCAGTTCCACGGGGTCAGGTTACGAGCAGTACTTC. This sequence encodes CASSSTGSGYEQYF.

The rearrangement uses TRBV5-6 and TRBJ1-1; the D gene is possibly TRBD1 (6 bases). The V end was cut by 3 bases, the J end by 0 bases, with 12 bases between. Germline V gene data show CDR1 as SGHDT and CDR2 as YYEEEE. CDR3 length: 15 residues. The CDR3 reads CASSSGQLMNTEAFF. The CDR3 DNA follows: TGTGCCAGCAGCTCTGGACAGCTAATGAACACTGAAGCTTTCTTT.

CDR3 in amino acids: CASRPGERETQYF. CDR3 DNA: TGTGCCAGCAGACCGGGGGAGAGGGAGACCCAGTACTTC. The chain joins TRBV5-4 to TRBJ2-5, with D perhaps TRBD2 (6 bases). Trimming took 5 bases from V and 5 from J, leaving 13 bases between them. Germline CDR1 is SGHNT and CDR2 is YYREEE (reference sequence). CDR3 length: 13 amino acids.

The chain employs TRBV6-5 and TRBJ1-1; possibly TRBD1 for D (6 bases). This CDR3 has 13 residues. Germline CDR1 MNHEY, CDR2 SVGAGI. Deletions cut 6 bases from V and 8 bases from J, with 16 bases between. The CDR3 DNA is TGTGCCAGCAGACCGACAGGCCTGCGGGAAGCTTTCTTT. Encoded protein: CASRPTGLREAFF.

The rearrangement links TRBV14 to TRBJ2-7, with 12 bases lining up with TRBD1. CDR3 length: 16 residues. The V gene end was trimmed by 4 bases and the J gene end by 5 bases; junction bases not matched to a gene: 9. Germline loops: CDR1 SGHDN, CDR2 FVKESK. CDR3 sequence (DNA): TGTGCCAGCAGCCTTCGGGACAGGGGGCTCGGGAACGAGCAGTACTTC. Amino acid sequence: CASSLRDRGLGNEQYF.

The rearrangement uses TRBV19 and TRBJ2-6; no clear D. This CDR3 has 16 amino acids. V lost 0 bases to trimming and J lost 0 bases, with 6 bases between them. Germline V CDR1 and CDR2: LNHDA, SQIVND (reference sequence). The CDR3 DNA reads as TGTGCCAGTAGTATAGATGCGGCCTCTGGGGCCAACGTCCTGACTTTC. It encodes CASSIDAASGANVLTF.

V gene TRBV5-1 combines with J gene TRBJ1-2; the match to TRBD1 covers 7 bases. This CDR3 comprises 14 residues. CDR1 and CDR2 from the germline V gene are SGHRS and YFSETQ. Losses at the gene ends were 4 bases for V and 6 bases for J; bases not matched to a gene: 9. The CDR3 bases are TGCGCCAGCAGCGGGCAGGGGGGCGTAGATGGCTACACCTTC. It yields the protein CASSGQGGVDGYTF.

This clone appeared a few times. This chain uses TRBV5-1 with TRBJ2-2; D might be TRBD1 (6 bases). Germline loops: CDR1 SGHRS, CDR2 YFSETQ. Trimming stripped 1 base from V and 2 bases from J, with 9 bases between. The CDR3 has 15 residues. The CDR3 bases are TGCGCCAGCAGCTTGCCCAGGGGAAACACCGGGGAGCTGTTTTTT. Translating gives CASSLPRGNTGELFF.

This chain uses TRBV7-8 with TRBJ2-6; 8 bases line up with TRBD1. Germline CDR1 is SGHVS and CDR2 is FQNEAQ. Losses at the gene ends were 7 bases for V and 0 bases for J; bases not matched to a gene: 5. The CDR3 extends over 16 amino acids. As DNA, the CDR3 is TGTGCCAGCAAGGACAGGGTTAACTCTGGGGCCAACGTCCTGACTTTC. Translated, it gives CASKDRVNSGANVLTF.

The rearrangement joins TRBV1 to TRBJ2-7; TRBD2 reflects the table's D call only, with no check against the DNA. TRBV1 is a listed pseudogene. This CDR3 is built from 20 residues. The CDR3 sequence: CTSSQDSLPTSGGPCHEQYF. CDR3 bases: TGCACCAGCAGCCAAGATTCCCTACCAACTAGCGGGGGCCCTTGTCACGAGCAGTACTTC.

CDR3 sequence reads: CASSLGWGRNTEAFF. CDR3 DNA sequence: TGTGCCAGCAGTTTAGGGTGGGGGCGGAACACTGAAGCTTTCTTT. The V and J genes are TRBV27 and TRBJ1-1; D may be TRBD1 (6 bases). Germline V CDR1 and CDR2: MNHEY, SMNVEV (reference sequence). Trimming stripped 2 bases from V and 1 base from J, with 11 bases between. The CDR3 extends over 15 amino acids.

The chain has TRBV11-3 and TRBJ1-1, with D tentatively TRBD1 (5 bases). This CDR3 is built from 14 residues. V lost 5 bases and J lost 2, with 12 bases in between. The germline CDR1 and CDR2 sequences are SGHNT and YENEEA. In nucleotides, the CDR3 is TGTGCCAGCAGCCCAGGGCGGGGAAACACTGAAGCTTTCTTT. Its translation is CASSPGRGNTEAFF. The whole variable domain, remainder taken from reference TRBV11-3 and TRBJ1-1, is EAGVVQSPRYKIIEKKQPVAFWCNPISGHNTLYWYLQNLGQGPELLIRYENEEAVDDSQLPKDRFSAERLKGVDSTLKIQPAELGDSAVYLCASSPGRGNTEAFFGQGTRLTVV.